This T cell receptor (beta chain) stems from a study of OX40 agonist ivuxolimab in advanced cancers. Libraries were prepared by immunoSEQ multiplex PCR; TCRdb keeps only in-frame clonotypes and omits some of them. In the table there are about 82,000 clones, about 92% of which are singletons. V lost 4 bases and J lost 4, with 12 bases in between. Looked up from germline, CDR1 is SGHTS and CDR2 is YDEGEE. This CDR3 spans 14 amino acids. The J gene is TRBJ1-5, the V gene TRBV5-8; TRBD1 might be the D (5 bases). The clonotype was recovered from an adult with an advanced solid tumor such as melanoma, head and neck, liver or kidney cancer. This sample comprised CD4+ or CD8+ T cells sorted from blood, obtained in a trial of the OX40 agonist ivuxolimab. Written as DNA, the CDR3 is TGTGCCAGCAGCCTGGGACTTGGGAATCAGCCCCAGCATTTT. Translated: CASSLGLGNQPQHF.